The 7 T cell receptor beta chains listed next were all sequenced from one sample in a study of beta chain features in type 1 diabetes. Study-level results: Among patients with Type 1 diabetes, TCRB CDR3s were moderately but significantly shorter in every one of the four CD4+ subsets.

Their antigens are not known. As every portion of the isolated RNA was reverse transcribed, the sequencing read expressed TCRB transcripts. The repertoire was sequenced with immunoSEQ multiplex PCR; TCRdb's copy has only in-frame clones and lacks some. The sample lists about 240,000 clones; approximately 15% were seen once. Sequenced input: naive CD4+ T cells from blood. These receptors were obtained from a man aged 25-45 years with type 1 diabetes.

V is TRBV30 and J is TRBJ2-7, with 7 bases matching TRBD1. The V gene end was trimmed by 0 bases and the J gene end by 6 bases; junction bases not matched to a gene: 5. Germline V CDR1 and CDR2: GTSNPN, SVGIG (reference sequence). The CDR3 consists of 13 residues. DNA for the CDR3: TGTGCCTGGAGTGTACAGGGGATGGGCGAGCAGTACTTC. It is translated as CAWSVQGMGEQYF.

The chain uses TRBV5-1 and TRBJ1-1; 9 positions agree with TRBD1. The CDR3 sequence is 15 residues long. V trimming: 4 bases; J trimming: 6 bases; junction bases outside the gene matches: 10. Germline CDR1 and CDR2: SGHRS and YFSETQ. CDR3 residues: CASSDPGQGTAEAFF. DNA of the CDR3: TGCGCCAGCAGCGACCCGGGACAGGGCACCGCTGAAGCTTTCTTT.

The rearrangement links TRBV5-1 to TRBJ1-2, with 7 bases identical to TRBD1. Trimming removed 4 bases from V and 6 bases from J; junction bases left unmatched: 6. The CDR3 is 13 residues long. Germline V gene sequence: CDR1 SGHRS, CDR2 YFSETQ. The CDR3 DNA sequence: TGCGCCAGCAGCCCAGGGGGTGGCAATGGCTACACCTTC. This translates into CASSPGGGNGYTF.

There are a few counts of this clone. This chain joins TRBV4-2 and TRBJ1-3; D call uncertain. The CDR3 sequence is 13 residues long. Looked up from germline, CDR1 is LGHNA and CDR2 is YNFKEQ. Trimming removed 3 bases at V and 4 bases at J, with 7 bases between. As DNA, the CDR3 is TGTGCCAGCAGCCAGGCAACCGGAAACACCATATATTTT. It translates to CASSQATGNTIYF.

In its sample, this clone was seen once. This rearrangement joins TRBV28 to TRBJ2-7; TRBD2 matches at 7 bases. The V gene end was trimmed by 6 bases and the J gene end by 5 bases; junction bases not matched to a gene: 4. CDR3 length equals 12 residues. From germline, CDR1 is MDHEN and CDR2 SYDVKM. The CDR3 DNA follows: TGTGCCAGCAGGGTGGCGGGGGACGAGCAGTACTTC. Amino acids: CASRVAGDEQYF.

This CDR3 reads CASSLGRQETQYF. The DNA for the CDR3 is TGTGCCAGCAGCTTGGGCAGACAAGAGACCCAGTACTTC. V is TRBV5-4 and J is TRBJ2-5; D is unresolved. The V end lost 0 bases, the J end lost 2 bases, and 5 bases lay between the germline ends. CDR1 SGHNT and CDR2 YYREEE come from the germline V gene (reference sequence). This CDR3 is built from 13 residues.

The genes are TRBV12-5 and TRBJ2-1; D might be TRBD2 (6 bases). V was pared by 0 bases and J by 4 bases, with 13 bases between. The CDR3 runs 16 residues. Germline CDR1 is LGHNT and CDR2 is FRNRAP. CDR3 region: CASGLVRDSQYNEQFF. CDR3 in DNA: TGTGCTAGTGGTTTGGTGAGGGACTCCCAATACAATGAGCAGTTCTTC.